What follows is one T cell receptor beta chain and its context. This entry is derived from a study of blood T cell repertoires in COVID-19. Study-level background: The origin of the acute and convalescent COVID-19 samples was the United States, Italy and Spain. The cDNA or gDNA used as material had been derived from T cells, B-cell-depleted T cells, or PBMCs.

Generated by immunoSEQ multiplex PCR, the TCRdb table keeps only in-frame clones and is missing some. The data hold about 73,000 clones, with approximately 88% observed a single time. The germline CDR1 and CDR2 sequences are LNHDA and SQIVND (reference sequence). CDR3 length equals 15 residues. Trimming shortened V by 1 base and J by 2 bases, and 9 bases separated the two germline ends. This chain uses TRBV19 with TRBJ1-5; D not resolved. Specimen: peripheral blood. The source of this sequence is a man at least 80 years old with active or convalescent COVID-19. DNA for the CDR3: TGTGCCAGTAGTATAGGGCGGGGTGGCAATCAGCCCCAGCATTTT. Its translation: CASSIGRGGNQPQHF. The full variable domain, in which reference TRBV19 and TRBJ1-5 provide the parts outside the CDR3, is DGGITQSPKYLFRKEGQNVTLSCEQNLNHDAMYWYRQDPGQGLRLIYYSQIVNDFQKGDIAEGYSVSREKKESFPLTVTSAQKNPTAFYLCASSIGRGGNQPQHFGDGTRLSIL.